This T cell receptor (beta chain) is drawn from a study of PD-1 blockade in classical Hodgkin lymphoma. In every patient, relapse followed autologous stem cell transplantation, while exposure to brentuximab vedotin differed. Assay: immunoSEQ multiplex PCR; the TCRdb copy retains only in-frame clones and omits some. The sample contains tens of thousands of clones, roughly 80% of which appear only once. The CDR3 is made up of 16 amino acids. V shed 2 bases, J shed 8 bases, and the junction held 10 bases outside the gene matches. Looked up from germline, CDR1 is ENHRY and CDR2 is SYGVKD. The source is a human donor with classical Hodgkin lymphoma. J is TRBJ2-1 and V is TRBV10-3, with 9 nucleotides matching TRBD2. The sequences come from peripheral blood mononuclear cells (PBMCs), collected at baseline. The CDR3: CAISEEAGGPGDEQFF. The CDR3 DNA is TGTGCCATCAGTGAGGAGGCGGGAGGGCCGGGAGATGAGCAGTTCTTC.